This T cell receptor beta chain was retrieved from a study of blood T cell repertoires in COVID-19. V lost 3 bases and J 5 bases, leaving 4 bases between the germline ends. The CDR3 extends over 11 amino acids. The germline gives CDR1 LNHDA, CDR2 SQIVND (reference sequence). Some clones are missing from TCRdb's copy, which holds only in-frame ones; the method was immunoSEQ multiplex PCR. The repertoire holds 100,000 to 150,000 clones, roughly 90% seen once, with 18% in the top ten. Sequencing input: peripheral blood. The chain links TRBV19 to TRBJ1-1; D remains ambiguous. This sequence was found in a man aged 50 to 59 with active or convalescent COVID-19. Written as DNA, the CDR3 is TGTGCCAGTAGTATCGGTACTGAAGCTTTCTTT. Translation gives CASSIGTEAFF.